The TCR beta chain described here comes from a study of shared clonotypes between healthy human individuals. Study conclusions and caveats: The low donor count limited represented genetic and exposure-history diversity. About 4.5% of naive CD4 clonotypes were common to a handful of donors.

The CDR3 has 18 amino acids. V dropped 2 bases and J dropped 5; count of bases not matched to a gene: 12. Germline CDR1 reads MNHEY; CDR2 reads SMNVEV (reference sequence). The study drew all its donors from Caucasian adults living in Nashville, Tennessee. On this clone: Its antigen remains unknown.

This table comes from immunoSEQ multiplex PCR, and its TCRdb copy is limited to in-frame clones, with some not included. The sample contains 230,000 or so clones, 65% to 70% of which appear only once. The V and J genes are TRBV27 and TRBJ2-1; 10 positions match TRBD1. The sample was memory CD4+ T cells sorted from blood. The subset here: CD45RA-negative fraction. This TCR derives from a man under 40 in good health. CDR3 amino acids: CASSLRRQDRGRNNEQFF. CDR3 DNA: TGTGCCAGCAGTTTACGCCGACAGGACAGGGGGAGGAACAATGAGCAGTTCTTC.